The present entry profiles one T cell receptor (beta chain) with its context. The V gene's germline CDR1 is SEHNR and CDR2 FQNEAQ (reference sequence). This CDR3 has 15 residues. The V end was cut by 1 base, the J end by 3 bases, with 13 bases between. Repertoires were generated with immunoSEQ multiplex PCR, while TCRdb's copy carries only in-frame clones and drops some. The profile covers about 280,000 clones, with over 75% appearing a single time and about 1% taken by the ten largest. Which cohort a participant joined came from the clinical history participants gave. The data were obtained in a study of blood T cell repertoires in COVID-19. Study overall: Some COVID-19 samples were acute and others convalescent; all came from the United States, Italy and Spain.

Specimen: PBMCs or T cells enriched from blood (not recorded which). This receptor was identified in a woman in her thirties who had recovered from COVID-19. This sequence joins TRBV7-9 and TRBJ2-7; tentatively, D is TRBD2 (6 bases). CDR3 protein: CASSLVGAGLYEQYF. The CDR3 nucleotides read TGTGCCAGCAGCTTAGTAGGTGCGGGGCTCTACGAGCAGTACTTC.